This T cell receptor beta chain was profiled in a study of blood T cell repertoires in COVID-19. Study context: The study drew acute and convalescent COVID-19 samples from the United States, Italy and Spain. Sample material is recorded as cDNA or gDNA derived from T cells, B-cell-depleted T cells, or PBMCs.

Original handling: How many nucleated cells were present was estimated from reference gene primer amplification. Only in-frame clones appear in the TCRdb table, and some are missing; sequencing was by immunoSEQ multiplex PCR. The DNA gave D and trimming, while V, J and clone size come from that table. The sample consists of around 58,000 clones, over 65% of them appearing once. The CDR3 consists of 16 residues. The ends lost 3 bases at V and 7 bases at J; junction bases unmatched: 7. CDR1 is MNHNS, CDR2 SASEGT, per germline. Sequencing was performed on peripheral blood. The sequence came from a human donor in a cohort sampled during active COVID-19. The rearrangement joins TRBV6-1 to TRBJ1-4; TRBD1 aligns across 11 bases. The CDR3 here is CASSEVGQGAGEKLFF. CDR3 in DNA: TGTGCCAGCAGTGAGGTCGGACAGGGGGCAGGTGAAAAACTGTTTTTT.